What follows are 32 T cell receptor beta chains derived from one specimen sequenced in a study of CD8+ T cells in alopecia areata. The authors extracted RNA and reverse transcribed it into cDNA as the sequencing template. Some clones are missing from TCRdb's copy, which holds only in-frame ones; the method was immunoSEQ multiplex PCR. The sample has 210,000 or so clones, roughly 66% seen once; the top ten hold roughly 1.2%. Treatment given: oral pan-JAK inhibitor, 5-10 mg twice daily. The input for sequencing was CD4+ T cells sorted from blood, taken at roughly week 45, from a patient treated with tofacitinib. All receptors derive from a human donor with alopecia areata.

This clone showed up just a few times. The chain employs TRBV29-1 and TRBJ2-1; D is undetermined. Trimming took off 2 bases at V and 4 bases at J, with 12 bases between the two ends. Germline-derived CDR1 and CDR2 are SQVTM and ANQGSEA. The CDR3 is 14 residues long. The CDR3 spells CSVESGRHYNEQFF. The CDR3 nucleotides read TGCAGCGTTGAATCCGGACGGCATTACAATGAGCAGTTCTTC.

The V and J genes are TRBV7-9 and TRBJ2-5; D is unclear. Per germline, CDR1 SEHNR and CDR2 FQNEAQ (reference sequence). V was clipped by 5 bases and J by 0 bases, with 10 bases between them. This CDR3 has 14 amino acids. As DNA, the CDR3 is TGTGCCAGCAGCCCACAACAGTACCAAGAGACCCAGTACTTC. Translated, it gives CASSPQQYQETQYF.

To note about this clone: Other DNA sequences from this sample encode an identical CDR3 as well. The chain is built from TRBV4-1 and TRBJ1-2, with D perhaps matching TRBD1 (5 bases). CDR1 is MGHRA and CDR2 is YSYEKL in the germline V gene. V lost 3 bases, J lost 3 bases, and 8 bases lay in between. This CDR3 contains 13 residues. CDR3: CASSQSRDYGYTF. The CDR3 DNA is TGCGCCAGCAGCCAGAGCAGGGACTATGGCTACACCTTC.

The chain employs TRBV29-1 and TRBJ2-3, with 8 bases identical to TRBD1. Unmatched junction bases numbered 3, after V lost 2 bases and J lost 2 bases. The CDR3 contains 14 residues. Germline CDR1 SQVTM, CDR2 ANQGSEA. The CDR3 DNA sequence: TGCAGCGTTGAACAGGGGGCGATCACAGATACGCAGTATTTT. As protein: CSVEQGAITDTQYF.

This sequence joins TRBV10-3 and TRBJ2-7; a weak D match, TRBD2 (6 bases). The germline V gene encodes CDR1 ENHRY and CDR2 SYGVKD. There are 14 residues in the CDR3. Deletions cut 5 bases from V and 4 bases from J, with 15 bases between. CDR3 DNA sequence: TGTGCCATCAGTACCGTGGGACTCTTGTACGAGCAGTACTTC. Amino acid sequence: CAISTVGLLYEQYF.

This clone was counted between two and nine times. In nucleotides, the CDR3 is TGCGCCAGCAGTAGCTTGGGACAGGGCTATGGCTACACCTTC. Protein product: CASSSLGQGYGYTF. The chain uses TRBV4-3 and TRBJ1-2; TRBD1 agrees at 9 bases. Germline V gene sequence: CDR1 LGHNA, CDR2 YSLEER. The V gene end was trimmed by 6 bases and the J gene end by 4 bases; junction bases not matched to a gene: 6. The CDR3 is 14 residues long.

The chain carries TRBV29-1 and TRBJ1-1; D perhaps matches TRBD1 (6 bases). Trimming stripped 3 bases from V and 3 bases from J, with 17 bases between. Germline CDR1 reads SQVTM; CDR2 reads ANQGSEA. This CDR3 spans 15 amino acids. The CDR3 protein is CSVDRPRGPYTEAFF. CDR3 sequence (DNA): TGCAGCGTTGATCGGCCCAGGGGTCCCTACACTGAAGCTTTCTTT.

V and J are TRBV18 and TRBJ2-5, with 8 bases that match TRBD2. Losses at the gene ends were 0 bases for V and 5 bases for J; bases not matched to a gene: 5. Germline CDR1 is KGHSH and CDR2 is LQKENI. This CDR3 is 15 amino acids long. The CDR3 coding sequence is TGTGCCAGCTCACCACCTTCGGGACTAGAGGAGACCCAGTACTTC. This codes for CASSPPSGLEETQYF.

The V call is TRBV30, the J call TRBJ1-4; 7 bases map to TRBD1. The CDR3 extends over 16 amino acids. The V segment lost 2 bases and the J segment 7 bases; nucleotides outside the gene matches: 13. Germline CDR1 is GTSNPN and CDR2 is SVGIG (reference sequence). CDR3 in amino acids: CAWSPPTTGKGEKLFF. The CDR3 DNA is TGTGCCTGGAGTCCCCCCACGACAGGGAAAGGTGAAAAACTGTTTTTT.

This clone has only a few counts. The CDR3 coding sequence is TGTGCCAGCAGTTACCCTCAGGCGGGGCATCAGCCCCAGCATTTT. It yields the protein CASSYPQAGHQPQHF. The chain has TRBV6-6 and TRBJ1-5; weak D call: TRBD1 (5 bases). V lost 2 bases and J lost 5, with 13 bases in between. The CDR3 totals 15 residues. The germline CDR1 and CDR2 sequences are MNHNY and SVGAGI (reference sequence).

This rearrangement joins TRBV4-3 to TRBJ2-1, with D uncertain. Germline loops: CDR1 LGHNA, CDR2 YSLEER. The CDR3 extends over 14 amino acids. V was cut by 0 bases and J by 8 bases, with 11 bases left in between. In DNA form, the CDR3 reads TGCGCCAGCAGCCAAGATCTGGGGTACGATGAGCAGTTCTTC. Translated, it gives CASSQDLGYDEQFF.

V and J are TRBV29-1 and TRBJ1-1; D remains unclear. The CDR3 loop spans 13 amino acids. CDR1 is SQVTM, CDR2 ANQGSEA, per germline. Between the trimmed V and J ends, which lost 4 bases and 1 base, there was a span of 10 bases. Here the CDR3 reads CSVGDVGNTEAFF. The CDR3 nucleotides read TGCAGCGTTGGAGACGTCGGGAACACTGAAGCTTTCTTT.

The J gene is TRBJ2-2, the V gene TRBV30; D possibly uses TRBD1 or TRBD2 (5 bases each). The germline V gene has CDR1 GTSNPN and CDR2 SVGIG (reference sequence). Trimming pared 1 base from V and 2 bases from J, leaving 14 bases between. The CDR3 has 16 residues. CDR3 DNA: TGTGCCTGGAGTGGAAGGGGACCACTTAACACCGGGGAGCTGTTTTTT. It codes for CAWSGRGPLNTGELFF.

V and J are TRBV27 and TRBJ2-1; D gene unclear. Germline lookup yields CDR1 MNHEY and CDR2 SMNVEV (reference sequence). The CDR3 is 16 residues long. Trimming stripped 0 bases from V and 0 bases from J, with 9 bases between. For the CDR3, the DNA is TGTGCCAGCAGTTTATCGGGAAACTTCTCCTACAATGAGCAGTTCTTC. Its translation is CASSLSGNFSYNEQFF.

This clone has a handful of counts. The genes are TRBV30 and TRBJ1-1; no definite D call. The CDR3 has 13 residues. The germline V gene has CDR1 GTSNPN and CDR2 SVGIG (reference sequence). The V and J ends lost 3 bases and 4 bases respectively, with 12 bases between them. As DNA, the CDR3 is TGTGCCTGGAGCCCCGACCCACGCACTGAAGCTTTCTTT. Translated: CAWSPDPRTEAFF.

This clone was seen a handful of times. The rearrangement links TRBV29-1 to TRBJ1-1; the D is unclear. Germline loops: CDR1 SQVTM, CDR2 ANQGSEA. This CDR3 is 15 amino acids long. Trimming cost V 5 bases and J 0 bases, with 16 bases left between them. The CDR3 spells CSVSPAMGMNTEAFF. The CDR3 coding sequence is TGCAGCGTTTCCCCAGCAATGGGTATGAACACTGAAGCTTTCTTT.

The chain has TRBV30 and TRBJ1-1; 8 bases match TRBD1. The CDR3 runs to 15 residues. V trimming: 2 bases; J trimming: 5 bases; junction bases outside the gene matches: 10. Germline CDR1 is GTSNPN and CDR2 is SVGIG (reference sequence). As DNA, the CDR3 is TGTGCCTGGAGTCCCGGGACAGGTCTTATGACTGAAGCTTTCTTT. It translates to CAWSPGTGLMTEAFF.

The chain employs TRBV7-9 and TRBJ1-1; no definite D call. CDR3 length: 14 residues. Trimming cost V 5 bases and J 3 bases, with 13 bases left between them. CDR1 SEHNR and CDR2 FQNEAQ come from the germline V gene (reference sequence). The CDR3 loop reads CASSPNSRDTEAFF. The CDR3 DNA reads as TGTGCCAGCAGCCCCAACAGTCGGGACACTGAAGCTTTCTTT.

As for this clone: The junction and the germline gene differ at one end; a read error may be behind it. The V and J genes are TRBV11-3 and TRBJ1-1; no firm D call. The CDR3 runs 16 residues. Germline lookup yields CDR1 SGHNT and CDR2 YENEEA. CDR3 sequence: CASSVESDGVNTEAFF. CDR3 DNA sequence: TGTGCCAGCAGCGTAGAATCGGACGGAGTGAACACTGAAGCTTTCTTT.

Worth noting for this clone: This same CDR3 is encoded by further DNA sequences in the sample. The chain combines TRBV6-5 with TRBJ2-1, with TRBD2 matching 8 bases. From germline, CDR1 is MNHEY and CDR2 SVGAGI. Germline trimming cut 4 bases from V and 2 bases from J; bases unmatched to any gene: 1. The CDR3 extends over 14 amino acids. CDR3 loop: CASSSGGAYNEQFF. In DNA form, the CDR3 reads TGTGCCAGCAGTTCGGGGGGGGCCTACAATGAGCAGTTCTTC.

The chain carries TRBV11-2 and TRBJ1-6, with 8 bases lining up with TRBD1. V lost 2 bases, J lost 5 bases, and 5 bases stayed unmatched. CDR1 is SGHAT and CDR2 is FQNNGV in the germline V gene. The CDR3 runs to 16 residues. This chain's CDR3 is CASSLRQGANNSPLHF. The CDR3 DNA reads as TGTGCCAGCAGCTTACGGCAGGGGGCGAATAATTCACCCCTCCACTTT.

The genes are TRBV27 and TRBJ2-1; TRBD1 might be the D (6 bases). Trimming cost V 5 bases and J 8 bases, with 10 bases left between them. The CDR3 length is 12 residues. Germline V CDR1 and CDR2: MNHEY, SMNVEV (reference sequence). CDR3 protein: CASSPTGYEQFF. DNA for the CDR3: TGTGCCAGCAGTCCGACAGGTTATGAGCAGTTCTTC.

This clone was seen a handful of times. The chain is built from TRBV11-2 and TRBJ2-3; D is uncertain. V lost 5 bases and J 2 bases, leaving 8 bases between the germline ends. Germline V CDR1 and CDR2: SGHAT, FQNNGV. CDR3 length: 13 amino acids. The CDR3 nucleotides are TGTGCCAGCAGCCATAGCCCCACAGATACGCAGTATTTT. Translating it yields CASSHSPTDTQYF.

This clone was counted many times. This chain connects TRBV11-2 to TRBJ2-4, with 12 positions matching TRBD2. Losses at the gene ends were 5 bases for V and 6 bases for J; bases not matched to a gene: 2. There are 14 residues in the CDR3. CDR1 SGHAT and CDR2 FQNNGV come from the germline V gene. The CDR3 sequence: CASSPGLAGNIQYF. As DNA, the CDR3 is TGTGCCAGCAGCCCGGGACTAGCGGGAAACATTCAGTACTTC.

The chain combines TRBV4-3 with TRBJ2-5, with TRBD2 matching 11 bases. CDR1 LGHNA and CDR2 YSLEER come from the germline V gene. V was pared by 4 bases and J by 3 bases, with 16 bases of the junction left unmatched. CDR3 length: 19 residues. This CDR3 is CASSRGRGLADPWEETQYF. CDR3 DNA sequence: TGCGCCAGCAGCCGAGGACGGGGACTAGCGGACCCTTGGGAAGAGACCCAGTACTTC.

The chain carries TRBV27 and TRBJ1-6, with 7 bases aligning to TRBD1. This CDR3 spans 14 amino acids. Losses at the gene ends were 6 bases for V and 7 bases for J; bases not matched to a gene: 6. The germline V gene encodes CDR1 MNHEY and CDR2 SMNVEV (reference sequence). This CDR3 is CASRAGTVNSPLHF. The CDR3 DNA reads as TGTGCCAGCAGGGCCGGGACAGTAAATTCACCCCTCCACTTT.

The V and J genes are TRBV29-1 and TRBJ1-2, with unresolved D. This CDR3 is built from 12 residues. The germline V and J ends were trimmed by 3 bases and 2 bases, with 7 bases remaining between them. Germline values: CDR1 SQVTM, CDR2 ANQGSEA. The CDR3 DNA sequence: TGCAGCGTTGATAGCCTAAACTATGGCTACACCTTC. It codes for CSVDSLNYGYTF.

J is TRBJ1-1 and V is TRBV29-1; D call uncertain. The CDR3 is made up of 12 amino acids. The germline CDR1 and CDR2 sequences are SQVTM and ANQGSEA. V lost 3 bases and J 7 bases, leaving 12 bases between the germline ends. In DNA form, the CDR3 reads TGCAGCGTTGAGGGCAGTGAAATTGAAGCTTTCTTT. Its translation: CSVEGSEIEAFF. Complete variable domain (other parts from reference TRBV29-1 and TRBJ1-1): SAVISQKPSRDICQRGTSLTIQCQVDSQVTMMFWYRQQPGQSLTLIATANQGSEATYESGFVIDKFPISRPNLTFSTLTVSNMSPEDSSIYLCSVEGSEIEAFFGQGTRLTVV.

The rearrangement uses TRBV2 and TRBJ1-3, with D uncertain. Trimming removed 6 bases at V and 5 bases at J, with 14 bases between. Germline lookup yields CDR1 SNHLY and CDR2 FYNNEI. This CDR3 comprises 14 residues. CDR3 DNA: TGTGCCAGCAGGGTCCAGCTCCCACGAAACACCATATATTTT. Its protein is CASRVQLPRNTIYF.

The chain uses TRBV29-1 and TRBJ2-7, with 13 nucleotides matching TRBD2. Germline trimming cut 6 bases from V and 0 bases from J; bases unmatched to any gene: 5. This CDR3 comprises 15 residues. Germline values: CDR1 SQVTM, CDR2 ANQGSEA. CDR3 in amino acids: CSVATSGGASYEQYF. In DNA form, the CDR3 reads TGCAGCGTCGCCACTAGCGGGGGGGCCTCCTACGAGCAGTACTTC.

The table lists this clone with a count of one. This chain joins TRBV2 and TRBJ1-1; 11 bases are shared with TRBD1. Unmatched junction bases numbered 4, after V lost 5 bases and J lost 5 bases. Germline CDR1 reads SNHLY; CDR2 reads FYNNEI. CDR3 length: 14 residues. This CDR3 reads CASSQDRGLTEAFF. Written as DNA, the CDR3 is TGTGCCAGCAGTCAGGACAGGGGGCTAACTGAAGCTTTCTTT.

This clone appeared a few times. V gene TRBV27 combines with J gene TRBJ1-5, with a possible D match to TRBD1 (5 bases). The CDR3 is made up of 15 amino acids. Germline V CDR1 and CDR2: MNHEY, SMNVEV (reference sequence). Trimming left V 0 bases short and J 7 bases short, with 13 bases between. CDR3 coding DNA: TGTGCCAGCAGTTTATCGCCTCAGGGCGAACAGCCCCAGCATTTT. It yields the protein CASSLSPQGEQPQHF.